This T cell receptor (beta chain) was sequenced for a study of early T cells in non-severe SARS-CoV-2 infection. Germline V gene data show CDR1 as MDHEN and CDR2 as SYDVKM. V shed 3 bases and J 6 bases; nucleotides not matched to a gene: 7. This CDR3 is 15 amino acids long. Unique molecular identifiers were affixed to single, distinct cDNA molecules. TCRdb reprocessed the 5' RACE reads via MiXCR and lists one record per CDR3 protein. The table lists roughly 72,000 distinct CDR3 sequences, 10% to 15% of them singletons. Sequenced: whole blood. The chain carries TRBV28 and TRBJ2-5, with 10 bases fitting TRBD2. The sequence derives from an adult who was a healthcare worker with PCR-confirmed SARS-CoV-2 infection or an uninfected control (not recorded which). CDR3 sequence: CASSFLTSGMKTQYF. Here the CDR3 DNA reads TGTGCCAGCAGTTTTCTTACTAGCGGGATGAAGACCCAGTACTTC.